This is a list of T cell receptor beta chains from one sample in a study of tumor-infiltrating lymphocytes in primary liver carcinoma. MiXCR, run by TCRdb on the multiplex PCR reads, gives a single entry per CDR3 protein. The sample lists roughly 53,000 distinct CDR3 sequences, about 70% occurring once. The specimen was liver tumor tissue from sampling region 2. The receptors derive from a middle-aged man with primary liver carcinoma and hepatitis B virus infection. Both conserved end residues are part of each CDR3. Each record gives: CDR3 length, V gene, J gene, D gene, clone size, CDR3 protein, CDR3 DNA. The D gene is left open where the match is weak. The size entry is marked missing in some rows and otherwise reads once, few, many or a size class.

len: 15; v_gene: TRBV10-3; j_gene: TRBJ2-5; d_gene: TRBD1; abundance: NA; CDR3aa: CAISELDRGRWTQCF; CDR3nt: TGTGCCATCAGTGAACTGGACAGGGGGCGTTGGACCCAATGCTTC
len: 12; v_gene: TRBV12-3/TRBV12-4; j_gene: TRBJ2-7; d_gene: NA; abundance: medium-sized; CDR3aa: CASSALAYEQYF; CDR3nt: TGTGCCAGCAGTGCACTAGCCTACGAGCAGTACTTC
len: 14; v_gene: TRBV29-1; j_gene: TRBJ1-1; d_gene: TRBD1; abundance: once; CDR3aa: CSLRRGLDSTEAFF; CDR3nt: TGCAGCCTCCGTAGGGGGCTTGATAGCACTGAAGCTTTCTTT
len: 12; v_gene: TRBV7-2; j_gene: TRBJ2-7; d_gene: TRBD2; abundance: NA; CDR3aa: CASSFSGRVKYF; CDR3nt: TGTGCCAGCAGCTTTAGCGGGAGGGTTAAATACTTC
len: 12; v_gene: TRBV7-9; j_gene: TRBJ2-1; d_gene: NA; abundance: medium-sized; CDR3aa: CASSTTSNEQFF; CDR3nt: TGTGCCAGCAGCACTACTAGCAATGAGCAGTTCTTC
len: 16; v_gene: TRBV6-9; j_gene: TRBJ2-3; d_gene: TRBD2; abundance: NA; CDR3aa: CAGSTLRLAGADTQYF; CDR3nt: TGTGCCGGCAGTACCCTCCGACTAGCGGGGGCAGATACGCAGTATTTT
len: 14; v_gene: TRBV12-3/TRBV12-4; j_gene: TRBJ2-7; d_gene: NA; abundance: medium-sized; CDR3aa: CASSLDPSSYEQYF; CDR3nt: TGTGCCAGCAGTTTAGACCCTAGCTCCTACGAGCAGTACTTC
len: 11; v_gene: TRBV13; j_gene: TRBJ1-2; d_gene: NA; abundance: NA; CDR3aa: CASSLGQGSIF; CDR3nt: TGTGCCAGCAGCTTAGGACAGGGCTCTATCTTC
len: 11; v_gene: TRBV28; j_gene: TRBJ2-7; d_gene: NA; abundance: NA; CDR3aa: CASSQPGEQYF; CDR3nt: TGTGCCAGCAGTCAACCAGGCGAGCAGTACTTC
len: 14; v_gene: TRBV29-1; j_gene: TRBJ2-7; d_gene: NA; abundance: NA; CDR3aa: CRVIAWGSPYEQYF; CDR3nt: TGCAGGGTTATAGCATGGGGCAGCCCCTACGAGCAGTACTTC
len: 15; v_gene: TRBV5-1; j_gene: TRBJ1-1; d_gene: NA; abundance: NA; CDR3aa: CASSSLGLMNIEAFF; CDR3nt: TGCGCCAGCAGTTCGCTGGGCCTAATGAACATTGAAGCTTTCTTT
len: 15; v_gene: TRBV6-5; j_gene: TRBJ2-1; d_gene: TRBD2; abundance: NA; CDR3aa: CASRGLAGEHNNQFF; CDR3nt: TGTGCCAGCAGGGGACTAGCTGGGGAACACAATAATCAGTTCTTC
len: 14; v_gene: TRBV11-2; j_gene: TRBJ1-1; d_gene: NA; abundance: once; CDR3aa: CTSSSPGGWTEAFF; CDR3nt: TGTACCAGCAGCTCTCCCGGGGGGTGGACTGAAGCTTTCTTT
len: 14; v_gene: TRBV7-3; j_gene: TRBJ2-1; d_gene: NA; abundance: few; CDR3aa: CASSPQTRGNEQFF; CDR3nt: TGTGCCAGCAGCCCACAGACTAGGGGCAATGAGCAGTTCTTC
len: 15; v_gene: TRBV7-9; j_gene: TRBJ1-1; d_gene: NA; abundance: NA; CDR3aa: CVSSPQGLMNTEAFF; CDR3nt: TGTGTCAGCAGCCCCCAGGGGCTAATGAACACTGAAGCTTTCTTT
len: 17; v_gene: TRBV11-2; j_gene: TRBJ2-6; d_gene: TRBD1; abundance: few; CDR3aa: CASSHGQDSSGANVLTF; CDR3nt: TGTGCCAGCAGTCACGGACAGGACAGCTCTGGGGCCAACGTCCTGACTTTC
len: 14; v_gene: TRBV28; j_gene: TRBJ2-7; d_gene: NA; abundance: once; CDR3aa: CASSFGERGREQYF; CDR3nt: TGTGCCAGCAGTTTCGGTGAGAGGGGGAGGGAGCAGTACTTC
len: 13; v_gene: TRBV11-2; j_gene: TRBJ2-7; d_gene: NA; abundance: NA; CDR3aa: CASDLTGSYEQYF; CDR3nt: TGTGCCAGCGACTTAACAGGGTCCTACGAGCAGTACTTC
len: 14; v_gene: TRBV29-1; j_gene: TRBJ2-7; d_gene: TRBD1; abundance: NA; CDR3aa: CSAIIGGSPYEQHF; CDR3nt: TGCAGCGCTATAATAGGGGGCAGCCCCTACGAGCAGCACTTC
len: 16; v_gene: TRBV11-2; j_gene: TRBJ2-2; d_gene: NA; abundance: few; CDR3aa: CASSLAALAGTGELFF; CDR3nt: TGTGCCAGCAGCTTAGCGGCGCTTGCGGGAACCGGGGAGTTGTTTTTT
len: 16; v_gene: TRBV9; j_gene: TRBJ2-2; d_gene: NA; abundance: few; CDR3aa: CASSPRGADYTGELFF; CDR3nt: TGTGCCAGCAGCCCCCGAGGGGCGGATTACACCGGGGAGCTGTTTTTT
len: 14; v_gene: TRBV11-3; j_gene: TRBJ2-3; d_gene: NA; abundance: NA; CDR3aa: CASSLVAAGGTQYF; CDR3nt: TGTGCCAGCAGTCTAGTAGCGGCAGGGGGTACGCAGTATTTC
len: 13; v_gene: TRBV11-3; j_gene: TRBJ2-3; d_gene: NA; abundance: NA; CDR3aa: CTSSWGEADTQYF; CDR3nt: TGTACAAGCAGCTGGGGCGAGGCAGATACGCAGTATTTT
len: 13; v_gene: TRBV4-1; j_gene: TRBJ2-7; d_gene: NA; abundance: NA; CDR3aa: CASSQVGAIERYF; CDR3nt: TGCGCCAGTAGCCAAGTCGGAGCTATCGAGCGGTACTTC
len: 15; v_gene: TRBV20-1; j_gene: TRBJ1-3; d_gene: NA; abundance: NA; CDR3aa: CSARVGERSGNTIYF; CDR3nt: TGCAGTGCTAGAGTCGGAGAACGTTCTGGAAACACCATATATTTT
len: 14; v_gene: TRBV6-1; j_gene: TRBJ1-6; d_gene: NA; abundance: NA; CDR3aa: CASSSVGGLSPLHF; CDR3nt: TGTGCCAGCAGTAGCGTCGGGGGGCTCTCACCCCTCCACTTT
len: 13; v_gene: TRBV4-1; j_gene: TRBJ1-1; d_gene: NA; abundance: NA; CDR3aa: CASSEATNTEAFF; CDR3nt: TGTGCCAGCAGCGAAGCAACGAACACTGAAGCTTTCTTT
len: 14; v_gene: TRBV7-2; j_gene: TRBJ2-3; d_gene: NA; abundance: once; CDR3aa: CASSLGWGTDTQYF; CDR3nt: TGTGCCAGCAGCTTAGGGTGGGGCACAGATACGCAGTATTTT
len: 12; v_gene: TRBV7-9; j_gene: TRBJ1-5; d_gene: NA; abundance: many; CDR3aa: CASSHSNQPQHF; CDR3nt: TGTGCCAGCAGTCATAGCAATCAGCCCCAGCATTTT
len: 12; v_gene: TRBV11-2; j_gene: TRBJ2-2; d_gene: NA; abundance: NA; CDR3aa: CASSTDTGEQSF; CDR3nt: TGTGCCAGCAGCACAGACACCGGGGAGCAGTCTTTT
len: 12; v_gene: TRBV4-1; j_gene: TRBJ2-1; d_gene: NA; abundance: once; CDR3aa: CASSLYGNEQFF; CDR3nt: TGCGCCAGTAGCCTTTATGGCAATGAGCAGTTCTTC
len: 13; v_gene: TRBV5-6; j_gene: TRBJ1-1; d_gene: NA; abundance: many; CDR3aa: CASRPTGRTEAFF; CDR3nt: TGTGCCAGCAGGCCAACAGGGAGAACTGAAGCTTTCTTT
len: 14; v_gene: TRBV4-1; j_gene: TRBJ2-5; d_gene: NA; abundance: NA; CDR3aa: CTSSQDPSVGAQYF; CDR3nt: TGCACCAGCAGCCAAGACCCTTCAGTTGGGGCCCAGTACTTT
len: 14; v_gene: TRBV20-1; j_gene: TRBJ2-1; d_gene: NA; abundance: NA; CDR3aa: CSAGDRSFYNEQFF; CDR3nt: TGCAGTGCTGGAGATAGGAGTTTCTACAATGAGCAGTTCTTT
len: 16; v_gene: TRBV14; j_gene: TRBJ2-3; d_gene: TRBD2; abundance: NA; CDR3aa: CASSQPGLASIDTQYF; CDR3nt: TGTGCCAGCAGCCAACCGGGACTAGCGAGCATAGATACGCAGTATTTT
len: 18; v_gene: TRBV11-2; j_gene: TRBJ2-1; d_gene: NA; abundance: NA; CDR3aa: CASSLGWGAGHFSNEYFF; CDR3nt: TGTGCCAGCAGCTTAGGGTGGGGGGCGGGACACTTTAGTAATGAGTACTTCTTC
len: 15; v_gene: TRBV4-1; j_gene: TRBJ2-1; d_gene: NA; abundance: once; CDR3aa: CASNQVSSSSWEQFF; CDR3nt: TGCGCTAGCAACCAAGTTTCTAGCAGCTCATGGGAGCAGTTCTTC
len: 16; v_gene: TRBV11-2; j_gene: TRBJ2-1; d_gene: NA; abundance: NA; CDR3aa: CANSLDIGLAVGEQFF; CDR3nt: TGTGCCAACAGCTTGGATATCGGGCTAGCCGTGGGTGAGCAGTTCTTC
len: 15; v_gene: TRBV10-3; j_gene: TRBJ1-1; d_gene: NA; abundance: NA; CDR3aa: CVISEDRGKDTEAFF; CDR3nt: TGTGTCATCAGTGAGGATAGGGGTAAGGACACTGAAGCTTTCTTT
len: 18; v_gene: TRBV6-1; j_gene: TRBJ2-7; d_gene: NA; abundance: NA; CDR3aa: CACKRDRAIAGGTYEQYF; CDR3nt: TGTGCCTGCAAACGGGACAGGGCGATAGCGGGGGGTACCTACGAGCAGTACTTT
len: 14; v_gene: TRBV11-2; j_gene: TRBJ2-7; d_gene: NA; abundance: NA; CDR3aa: CDSGLTDGVYEQYF; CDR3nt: TGTGATAGCGGCTTAACCGACGGAGTCTACGAGCAGTACTTC
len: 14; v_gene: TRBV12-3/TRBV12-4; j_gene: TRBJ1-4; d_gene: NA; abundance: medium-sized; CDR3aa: CASSLVQTNEKLFF; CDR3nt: TGTGCCAGCAGTTTAGTGCAGACTAATGAAAAACTGTTTTTT
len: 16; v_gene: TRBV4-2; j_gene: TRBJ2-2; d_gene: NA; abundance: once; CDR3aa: CASSHLTNGNTGELFF; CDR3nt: TGTGCCAGCAGCCACCTGACTAACGGGAACACCGGGGAGCTGTTTTTC
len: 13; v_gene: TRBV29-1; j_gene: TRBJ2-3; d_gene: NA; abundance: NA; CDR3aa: CSVMAVGTDTQYF; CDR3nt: TGCAGCGTCATGGCGGTAGGCACAGATACGCAGTATTTT
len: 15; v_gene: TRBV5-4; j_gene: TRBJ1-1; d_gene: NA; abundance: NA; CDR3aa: CTSSLELGRSTEAFF; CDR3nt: TGTACCAGCAGCTTGGAGCTGGGGAGGAGCACTGAAGCTTTCTTT
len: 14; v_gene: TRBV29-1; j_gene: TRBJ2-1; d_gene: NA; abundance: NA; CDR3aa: CSVVGHGPFNEHIF; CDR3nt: TGCAGCGTTGTTGGACATGGACCTTTCAATGAGCACATCTTC
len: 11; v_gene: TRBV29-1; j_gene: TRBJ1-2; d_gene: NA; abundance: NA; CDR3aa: CSIDKVLGYTF; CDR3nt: TGCAGCATTGACAAGGTTCTTGGCTACACCTTC
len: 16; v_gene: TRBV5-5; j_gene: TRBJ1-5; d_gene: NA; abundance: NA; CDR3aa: CPRSLGPDGSNQPQHF; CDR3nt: TGTCCCAGGAGCCTAGGGCCAGACGGCAGCAATCAGCCCCAGCATTTT
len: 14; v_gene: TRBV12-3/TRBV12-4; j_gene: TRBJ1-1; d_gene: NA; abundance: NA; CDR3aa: CASRSRGIGAEAFF; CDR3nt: TGTGCCAGCAGATCCAGGGGAATAGGTGCTGAAGCTTTCTTT
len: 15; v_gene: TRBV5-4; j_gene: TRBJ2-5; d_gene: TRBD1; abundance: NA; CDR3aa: CACSLDRGLGETQYF; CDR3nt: TGTGCCTGCAGCTTGGACAGGGGGCTAGGGGAGACCCAGTATTTC
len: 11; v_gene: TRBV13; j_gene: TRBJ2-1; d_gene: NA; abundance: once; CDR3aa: CASSLINERFF; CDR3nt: TGCGCCAGTAGCTTAATAAATGAGCGGTTCTTC
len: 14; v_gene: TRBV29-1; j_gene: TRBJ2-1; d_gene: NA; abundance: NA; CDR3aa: CSALRGTRNNQQFF; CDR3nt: TGCAGCGCTCTGAGGGGGACACGGAACAATCAGCAGTTCTTC
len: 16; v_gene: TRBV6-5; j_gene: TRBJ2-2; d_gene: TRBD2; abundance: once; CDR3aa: CASSSLNGRTTGGLFF; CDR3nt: TGTGCCAGCAGTTCCTTGAACGGGAGGACTACTGGGGGGCTGTTTTTT
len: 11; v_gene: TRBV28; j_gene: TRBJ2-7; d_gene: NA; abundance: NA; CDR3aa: CAICPPYEQYF; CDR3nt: TGTGCCATCTGTCCACCCTACGAACAGTACTTC